The rows below give T cell receptor beta chains drawn from one sample of a study of T cell responses to AZD1222 COVID-19 vaccine. Clones were sequenced by immunoSEQ multiplex PCR, and TCRdb holds only the in-frame ones, with some missing. The sample consists of about 180,000 clones, 80% to 90% of them appearing once. This specimen was peripheral blood, taken on day 0 of AZD1222 vaccination. These TCRs come from an adult in good health. Both conserved end residues are part of each CDR3. Fields, in order: D gene, CDR3 length, J gene, V gene, clone size, CDR3 protein, CDR3 DNA. A D gene is named only where the DNA matches it firmly. Clone size appears in some rows only: once, few, many, or a class for an expanded clone.

>.|15|TRBJ1-6|TRBV7-3|.
CASSLESAINSPLHF
TGTGCCAGCAGCTTAGAGTCGGCGATTAATTCACCCCTCCACTTT
>.|16|TRBJ2-7|TRBV7-2|.
CASSLDRVRGSYEQYF
TGTGCCAGCAGCTTAGACAGGGTTAGGGGCTCCTACGAGCAGTACTTC
>TRBD1|15|TRBJ1-3|TRBV3-1/TRBV3-2|.
CASSPDRATGNTIYF
TGTGCCAGCAGCCCGGACAGGGCAACTGGAAACACCATATATTTT
>TRBD1|14|TRBJ1-2|TRBV6-5|.
CASSYGRGEGGYTF
TGTGCCAGCAGTTACGGCAGGGGGGAAGGGGGCTACACCTTC
>.|10|TRBJ2-7|TRBV20-1|.
CSARSYEQYF
TGCAGTGCTAGGTCCTACGAGCAGTACTTC
>.|15|TRBJ2-1|TRBV3-1/TRBV3-2|.
CASSLGQTLYNEQFF
TGTGCCAGCAGCCTCGGACAGACCCTTTACAATGAGCAGTTCTTC
>.|13|TRBJ1-5|TRBV6-5|.
CASSLWVGEPQHF
TGTGCCAGCAGTCTATGGGTTGGCGAGCCCCAGCATTTT
>.|14|TRBJ1-6|TRBV28|.
CASSLGRTRSPLHF
TGTGCCAGCAGCCTGGGACGGACTCGTTCACCCCTCCACTTT
>TRBD1|16|TRBJ1-1|TRBV6-1|.
CASSAGGLGMNTEAFF
TGTGCCAGCAGTGCAGGGGGGTTGGGGATGAACACTGAAGCTTTCTTT
>TRBD2|17|TRBJ2-1|TRBV6-1|.
CASSATSGGFTYNEQFF
TGTGCCAGCAGTGCGACTAGCGGGGGTTTTACCTACAATGAGCAGTTCTTC
>TRBD2|15|TRBJ2-5|TRBV19|.
CASSIGDYHQETQYF
TGTGCCAGTAGTATAGGGGACTATCACCAAGAGACCCAGTACTTC
>.|14|TRBJ2-7|TRBV5-1|.
CASSLAGESYEQYF
TGCGCCAGCAGCTTGGCAGGGGAGTCCTACGAGCAGTACTTC
>TRBD1|16|TRBJ1-3|TRBV6-5|.
CASSYSGQGTGNTIYF
TGTGCCAGCAGTTACTCCGGACAGGGGACTGGAAACACCATATATTTT
>TRBD1|16|TRBJ1-5|TRBV19|.
CASSPRDRGSNQPQHF
TGTGCCAGTAGTCCCCGGGACAGGGGTTCCAATCAGCCCCAGCATTTT
>.|16|TRBJ1-3|TRBV30|.
CAWTRPGSLSGNTIYF
TGTGCCTGGACTAGACCCGGAAGCTTGTCTGGAAACACCATATATTTT
>TRBD2|24|TRBJ2-1|TRBV29-1|.
CSARKTSGLAGVLRSWSSYNEQFF
TGCAGCGCCAGGAAGACCTCGGGACTAGCGGGGGTTCTCAGAAGTTGGAGCTCCTACAATGAGCAGTTCTTC
>.|15|TRBJ1-1|TRBV9|.
CASSVAEAMNTEAFF
TGTGCCAGCAGCGTAGCTGAAGCCATGAACACTGAAGCTTTCTTT
>TRBD1|13|TRBJ1-1|TRBV6-5|.
CATTDQGATEAFF
TGTGCCACCACGGACCAGGGGGCCACTGAAGCTTTCTTT
>.|16|TRBJ2-5|TRBV29-1|.
CSASDLANLLQETQYF
TGCAGCGCTTCGGATCTAGCCAACCTCCTTCAAGAGACCCAGTACTTC
>.|18|TRBJ1-3|TRBV11-2|.
CASSRVGTGWDSGNTIYF
TGTGCCAGCAGCCGCGTCGGGACGGGCTGGGACTCTGGAAACACCATATATTTT
>.|15|TRBJ1-5|TRBV5-1|few
CASSPDDVGSQPQHF
TGCGCCAGCAGCCCGGATGATGTGGGTTCTCAGCCCCAGCATTTT
>.|13|TRBJ1-2|TRBV28|few
CASSFTTRPGYTF
TGTGCCAGCAGTTTCACCACTCGGCCTGGCTACACCTTC
>.|15|TRBJ1-4|TRBV30|.
CAWSVSGGPNEKLFF
TGTGCCTGGAGTGTAAGCGGGGGGCCTAATGAAAAACTGTTTTTT
>.|13|TRBJ2-5|TRBV9|.
CASSVGLEETQYF
TGTGCCAGCAGCGTAGGGCTAGAAGAGACCCAGTACTTC
>.|16|TRBJ2-5|TRBV6-5|once
CASSYLGTRSQETQYF
TGTGCCAGCAGTTACTTAGGGACACGATCACAAGAGACCCAGTACTTC
>.|14|TRBJ1-1|TRBV7-9|once
CASSWWSDPTVAFF
TGTGCCAGCAGCTGGTGGTCCGACCCAACCGTAGCTTTCTTT
>.|13|TRBJ1-2|TRBV6-5|.
CASSYSGDYGYTF
TGTGCCAGCAGTTACTCAGGGGACTATGGCTACACCTTC
>.|14|TRBJ2-5|TRBV5-8|once
CASRPRGAVETQYF
TGTGCCAGCAGGCCAAGGGGGGCGGTGGAGACCCAGTACTTC
>.|13|TRBJ1-5|TRBV5-8|.
CASTLSSNQPQHF
TGTGCCAGCACCCTGAGTAGCAATCAGCCCCAGCATTTT
>.|15|TRBJ2-1|TRBV9|.
CASSVEGATYNEQFF
TGTGCCAGCAGCGTAGAAGGGGCTACCTACAATGAGCAGTTCTTC
>TRBD1|15|TRBJ1-2|TRBV14|once
CASSRLSEGAGGYTF
TGTGCCAGCAGCCGGTTAAGTGAGGGGGCCGGTGGCTACACCTTC
>TRBD2|16|TRBJ2-2|TRBV3-1/TRBV3-2|.
CASSQYGGAGTGELFF
TGTGCCAGCAGCCAATACGGGGGGGCTGGGACCGGGGAGCTGTTTTTT
>.|16|TRBJ2-2|TRBV6-5|once
CASSYEGTTNTGELFF
TGTGCCAGCAGTTACGAGGGGACAACCAACACCGGGGAGCTGTTTTTT
>TRBD1|15|TRBJ1-1|TRBV7-3|.
CASSNFRGMETEAFF
TGTGCCAGCAGCAACTTCAGGGGGATGGAGACTGAAGCTTTCTTT
>TRBD1|17|TRBJ2-5|TRBV7-9|.
CASSLVKQGAGQETQYF
TGTGCCAGCAGCTTAGTTAAACAGGGGGCCGGGCAAGAGACCCAGTACTTC